The 16 T cell receptor beta chains reported below all come from one sample, sequenced in a study of blood T cell repertoires in COVID-19. Sequencing was performed with immunoSEQ multiplex PCR; in TCRdb, only in-frame clones are kept and a portion is missing. The sample has 97,000 or so clones; 75% to 85% are singletons. Material for sequencing was peripheral blood. The receptors stem from an elderly woman with active or convalescent COVID-19.

The chain recombines TRBV10-2 with TRBJ1-4; D gene ambiguous. Germline V gene lookup returns CDR1 WSHSY and CDR2 SAAADI. Trimming removed 8 bases from V and 3 bases from J, with 13 bases in between. CDR3 length: 14 residues. In DNA, the CDR3 is TGCGCCAGCTCCGGGAGTTCGGCTAATGAAAAACTGTTTTTT. Encoded protein: CASSGSSANEKLFF.

The chain couples TRBV5-4 to TRBJ1-3; TRBD1 is a possible D gene (5 bases). The CDR3 length is 15 residues. From germline, CDR1 is SGHNT and CDR2 YYREEE (reference sequence). The germline V and J ends were trimmed by 4 bases and 9 bases, with 20 bases remaining between them. The CDR3 protein is CASSPGTSTYSTIYF. The CDR3 bases are TGTGCCAGCAGCCCCGGGACTTCCACGTACAGCACCATATATTTT.

Concerning this clone itself: The junction differs from germline at one of its ends, possibly a read error. The J gene is TRBJ2-2, the V gene TRBV5-1; weak D call: TRBD1 (5 bases). CDR1 is SGHRS, CDR2 YFSETQ, per germline. The CDR3 spans 14 residues. The DNA for the CDR3 is TGTGCCAGCAGCTTGCGACAGTGGGACGGGGAGCTGTTTTTT. Protein sequence: CASSLRQWDGELFF.

The V gene is TRBV4-2, the J gene TRBJ2-1; 10 bases agree with TRBD2. CDR3 size: 16 residues. The trim removed 4 bases at V and 9 bases at J, leaving 12 bases unmatched. Per the germline V gene, CDR1 is LGHNA and CDR2 is YNFKEQ. CDR3: CASSPSSAGGQGEQFF. Here the CDR3 DNA reads TGTGCCAGCAGCCCCAGCTCAGCGGGAGGGCAGGGTGAGCAGTTCTTC.

This sequence joins TRBV4-1 and TRBJ1-6; TRBD1 matches 11 bases. The CDR3 is 15 amino acids. Losses at the gene ends were 3 bases for V and 9 bases for J; bases not matched to a gene: 4. Germline V CDR1 and CDR2: MGHRA, YSYEKL. In nucleotides, the CDR3 is TGCGCCAGCAGCCACCCGGACAGGGGGCTTTCACCCCTCCACTTT. The encoded protein is CASSHPDRGLSPLHF.

V and J are TRBV11-2 and TRBJ2-1; D remains unclear. The V gene lost 5 bases and the J gene lost 10 bases, with 18 bases spanning the gap. This CDR3 is built from 14 residues. The V gene's germline CDR1 is SGHAT and CDR2 FQNNGV. CDR3 DNA: TGTGCCAGCAGCCCCGCGATGACCGAGGCAGAGCAGTTCTTC. It codes for CASSPAMTEAEQFF.

In its sample, this clone was seen a few times. CDR3 protein: CASSLGQNANTGELFF. CDR3 nucleotides: TGTGCCAGCAGCTTGGGACAGAACGCGAACACCGGGGAGCTGTTTTTT. The chain recombines TRBV5-4 with TRBJ2-2; tentatively, D is TRBD1 (5 bases). V lost 0 bases to trimming and J lost 0 bases, with 9 bases between them. The CDR3 runs 16 residues. CDR1 SGHNT and CDR2 YYREEE come from the germline V gene (reference sequence).

J is TRBJ2-1 and V is TRBV7-2, with 10 bases aligning to TRBD2. Germline assignment: CDR1 SGHTA and CDR2 FQGNSA. J was trimmed by 7 bases and V by 2 bases; bases with no gene match: 8. The CDR3 contains 16 residues. The CDR3 region has the DNA TGTGCCAGCAGCTTACATGTGAGCGGGAGGGGGAATGAGCAGTTCTTC. This translates into CASSLHVSGRGNEQFF.

This rearrangement joins TRBV5-1 to TRBJ2-5, with D perhaps TRBD2 (5 bases). This CDR3 contains 12 residues. The germline CDR1 and CDR2 sequences are SGHRS and YFSETQ. Trimming removed 4 bases at V and 7 bases at J, with 11 bases between. The CDR3 here is CASSAGLWTQYF. The CDR3 DNA reads TGCGCCAGCAGCGCGGGTCTCTGGACCCAGTACTTC.

This chain joins TRBV19 and TRBJ1-5; 11 bases align to TRBD1. With V trimmed by 8 bases and J by 3 bases, 3 bases remained unmatched. CDR1 and CDR2 from the germline V gene are LNHDA and SQIVND (reference sequence). This CDR3 region has 14 residues. The CDR3 coding sequence is TGTGCCAGTTTGGACAGGGGGCCCAATCAGCCCCAGCATTTT. It yields the protein CASLDRGPNQPQHF. The variable domain in full, with the rest retrieved from reference TRBV19 and TRBJ1-5, is DGGITQSPKYLFRKEGQNVTLSCEQNLNHDAMYWYRQDPGQGLRLIYYSQIVNDFQKGDIAEGYSVSREKKESFPLTVTSAQKNPTAFYLCASLDRGPNQPQHFGDGTRLSIL.

The V call is TRBV6-5, the J call TRBJ2-4; 7 bases map to TRBD1. The V gene end was trimmed by 0 bases and the J gene end by 5 bases; junction bases not matched to a gene: 4. Germline lookup yields CDR1 MNHEY and CDR2 SVGAGI. This CDR3 region has 15 residues. DNA for the CDR3: TGTGCCAGCAGTTACTCGAGGACAGGTGAAAACATTCAGTACTTC. Its translation: CASSYSRTGENIQYF.

This clone appeared once. The V gene is TRBV28, the J gene TRBJ1-2, with 8 bases identical to TRBD1. Trimming cost V 6 bases and J 8 bases; bases outside gene matches: 11. The CDR3 sequence is 14 residues long. Germline CDR1 and CDR2: MDHEN and SYDVKM. The CDR3 is CASRNARTGYGYTF. In nucleotides, the CDR3 is TGTGCCAGCAGAAACGCCCGGACAGGGTACGGCTACACCTTC.

The chain recombines TRBV28 with TRBJ1-2, with D maybe TRBD1 (6 bases). V dropped 2 bases and J dropped 7 bases, with 14 bases sitting between them. The CDR3 sequence is 14 residues long. Germline CDR1 is MDHEN and CDR2 is SYDVKM. The CDR3 DNA is TGTGCCAGCAGTTTAGGGTCGGACAGTGTTGGCTACACCTTC. Its translation is CASSLGSDSVGYTF.

The J gene is TRBJ1-5, the V gene TRBV10-2; 7 bases match TRBD1. The germline V gene encodes CDR1 WSHSY and CDR2 SAAADI. J gave up 4 bases and V 6 bases, and 6 bases lay outside the gene matches. CDR3 length: 14 amino acids. The CDR3 spells CASRPAQGNQPQHF. In nucleotides, the CDR3 is TGCGCCAGCAGGCCCGCACAGGGGAATCAGCCCCAGCATTTT.

The gene calls are TRBV19 and TRBJ1-2, with D possibly TRBD1 on 6 matching bases. The V end was cut by 3 bases, the J end by 6 bases, with 17 bases between. This CDR3 region has 15 residues. The V gene's germline CDR1 is LNHDA and CDR2 SQIVND (reference sequence). This CDR3 is CASSIWAGELHGYTF. CDR3 DNA: TGTGCCAGTAGTATTTGGGCAGGGGAACTCCATGGCTACACCTTC.

The V call is TRBV5-1, the J call TRBJ1-6; D might be TRBD1 (6 bases). With 1 base removed from V and 8 bases from J, the gap between germline ends came to 16 bases. The V gene's germline CDR1 is SGHRS and CDR2 YFSETQ. This CDR3 region has 16 residues. The CDR3 protein is CASSLNAGGIYSPLHF. The DNA for the CDR3 is TGCGCCAGCAGCTTGAACGCTGGGGGCATTTATTCACCCCTCCACTTT. Together with reference TRBV5-1 and TRBJ1-6, the CDR3 gives the full variable domain: KAGVTQTPRYLIKTRGQQVTLSCSPISGHRSVSWYQQTPGQGLQFLFEYFSETQRNKGNFPGRFSGRQFSNSRSEMNVSTLELGDSALYLCASSLNAGGIYSPLHFGNGTRLTVT.